This TCR beta chain was sequenced in a study of blood T cells in healthy people across ages (dated by TCRdb to 2013 to 2016). A note on the overall study: In model experiments, roughly one uniquely barcoded TCR beta cDNA molecule per two T cells was captured by template switching. The study measured age-related changes in TCR beta repertoire diversity using deep sequencing normalized with unique cDNA molecular identifiers. The donors were divided into four age groups: young (average roughly 15 years), middle-aged (about 41), aged (62) and long-lived (more than 75). For two donors (one aged 18 to 30 and one aged 80 or older), the study analyzed two additional independent replicas of 1 million unique cDNA reads from the same blood draw. Donors of different ages were randomly distributed across sequencing lanes to avoid experimental bias. What the authors observed across the whole study: As age increased, observed TCR beta diversity per million T cells dropped in a roughly linear way, and a significant reduction was already evident by age 40. A strong correlation was found between observed TCR beta diversity and the percentage of naive T cells measured by flow cytometry. Compared with the aged group, the long-lived group had more naive CD4+ T cells, fewer expanded clones and increased TCR diversity, a pattern suggesting age selection. Bulk unsorted PBMC profiling prevented conclusive comparison of naive and antigen-experienced compartments. Estimates of total diversity from one million sequenced T cells were regarded as lower bounds and underestimates. Donor CMV infection status was unknown, potentially confounding age-related changes in expanded clonotypes.

The library was built by means of 5' RACE. Reads for this sample came from an Illumina HiSeq 2500. A second roughly 7 to 11 cycle PCR used a sample-barcoded 5' primer and a J-beta primer mix. A template-switch 5' adaptor carrying 12 random nucleotides introduced a unique molecular identifier onto each TCR beta cDNA molecule. At least 2.5 million CDR3-containing paired-end reads were obtained from each sample. The Mint cDNA synthesis kit, primed by a TRBC-specific oligonucleotide, was used to synthesize first-strand cDNA from all RNA. After uracil-DNA glycosylase treatment, a first 18-cycle PCR used universal primers M1SS and BC2_uni_R on all cDNA. Per the original workflow: Normalization of each sample was performed by random selection of 1 million high-quality reads, each carrying a distinct molecular identifier. Instead of being binned into consensus sequences, reads that shared molecular identifiers were thrown out. MiTCR, set to a Q25 quality threshold and the strictest error-elimination algorithm, was used for CDR3 identification, clonotype clustering and error correction. Lower-bound total TCR beta diversity was estimated with a nonparametric unseen species model using Euler transformation. TCRdb reprocessed the public reads (quality trimming at Q25 with fastp, clone calling with MiXCR) and kept in-frame beta chains. CDR3 protein sequences are deduplicated, and each keeps its most common genes and DNA. V and J calls and clone size were set by TCRdb, not the authors. The table for this sample lists around 1.7 million distinct CDR3 sequences; roughly 27% of them were counted only once. Clones ranked in the top ten supply about 8% of the sample.

Systemically healthy Caucasian individuals from Russia, roughly 40 in total and aged roughly 6 to 95 years, were included as donors. Each donor gave 8 to 10 milliliters of peripheral blood, collected into EDTA-treated Vacutainer tubes. Ficoll-Paque density-gradient centrifugation was used to isolate PBMCs, with at least 7 million obtained per sample. Trizol reagent was used to extract total RNA from PBMCs, with at least 6 micrograms per sample. Naive CD45RAhigh/CD27high T cell percentages were measured by flow cytometry on a PBMC aliquot from every donor. The cysteine opens and the phenylalanine closes a CDR3 of 13 amino acids. Only the CDR3 portion is preserved as DNA: 39 bases, with reading frame beginning at the first base. Cut back by 6 bases and 6 bases, the V and J ends lie 12 bases apart. Details on this clonotype: The target of this receptor is not known. Qualities for individual bases were not recorded, and no much larger clone is one base off.

The sequence derives from a woman aged 25 to 45 in good health. Sequenced sample: blood. The V and J genes are TRBV12-3 or TRBV12-4 and TRBJ1-5; TRBD1 might be the D gene, on 6 matching bases. Here is the DNA: TGTGCCAGCAGGGACGGAGGGGGTCAGCCCCAGCATTTT. It is translated as CASRDGGGQPQHF.